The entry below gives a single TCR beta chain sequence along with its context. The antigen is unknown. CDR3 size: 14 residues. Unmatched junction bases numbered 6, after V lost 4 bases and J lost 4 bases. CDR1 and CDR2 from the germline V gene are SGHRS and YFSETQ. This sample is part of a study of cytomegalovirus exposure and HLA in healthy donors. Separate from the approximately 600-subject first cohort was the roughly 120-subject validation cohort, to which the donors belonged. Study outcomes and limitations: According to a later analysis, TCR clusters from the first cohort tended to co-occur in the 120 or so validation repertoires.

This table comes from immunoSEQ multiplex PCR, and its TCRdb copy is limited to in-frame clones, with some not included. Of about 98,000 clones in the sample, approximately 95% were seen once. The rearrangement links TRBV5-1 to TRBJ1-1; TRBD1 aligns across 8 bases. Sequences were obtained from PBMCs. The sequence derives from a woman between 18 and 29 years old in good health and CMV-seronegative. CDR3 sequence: CASSVQGEATEAFF. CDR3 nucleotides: TGCGCCAGCAGCGTACAGGGGGAAGCCACTGAAGCTTTCTTT. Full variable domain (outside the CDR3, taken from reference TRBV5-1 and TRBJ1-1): KAGVTQTPRYLIKTRGQQVTLSCSPISGHRSVSWYQQTPGQGLQFLFEYFSETQRNKGNFPGRFSGRQFSNSRSEMNVSTLELGDSALYLCASSVQGEATEAFFGQGTRLTVV.